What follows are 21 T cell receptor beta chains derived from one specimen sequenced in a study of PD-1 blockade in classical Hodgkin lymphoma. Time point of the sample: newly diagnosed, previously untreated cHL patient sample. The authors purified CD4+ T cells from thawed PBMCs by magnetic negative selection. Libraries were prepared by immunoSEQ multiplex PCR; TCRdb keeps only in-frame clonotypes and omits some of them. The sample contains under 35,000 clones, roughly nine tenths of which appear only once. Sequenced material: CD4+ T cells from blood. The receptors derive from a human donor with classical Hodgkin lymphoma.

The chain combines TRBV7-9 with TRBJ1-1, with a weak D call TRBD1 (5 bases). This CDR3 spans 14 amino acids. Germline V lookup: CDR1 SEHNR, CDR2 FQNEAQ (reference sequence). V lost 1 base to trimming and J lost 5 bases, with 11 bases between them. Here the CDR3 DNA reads TGTGCCAGCAGCTTAGAGGGGTTTGGGACTGAAGCTTTCTTT. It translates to CASSLEGFGTEAFF.

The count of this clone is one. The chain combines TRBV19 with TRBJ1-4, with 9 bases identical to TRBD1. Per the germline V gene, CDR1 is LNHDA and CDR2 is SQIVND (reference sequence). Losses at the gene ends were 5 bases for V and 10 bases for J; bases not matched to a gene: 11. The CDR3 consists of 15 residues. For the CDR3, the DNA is TGTGCCAGTAGTTCCCCCGGGACAGGGATTGCAAAACTGTTTTTT. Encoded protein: CASSSPGTGIAKLFF.

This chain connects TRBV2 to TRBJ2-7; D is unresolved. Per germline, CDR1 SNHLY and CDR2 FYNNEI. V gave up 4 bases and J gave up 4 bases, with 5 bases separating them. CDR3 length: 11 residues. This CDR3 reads CASSGEYEQYF. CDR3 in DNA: TGTGCCAGCAGTGGAGAATACGAGCAGTACTTC.

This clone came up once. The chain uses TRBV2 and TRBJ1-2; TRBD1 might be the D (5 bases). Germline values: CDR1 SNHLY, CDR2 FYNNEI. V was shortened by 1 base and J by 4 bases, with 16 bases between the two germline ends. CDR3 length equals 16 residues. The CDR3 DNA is TGTGCCAGCAGTGAAGGTCCGGGACGGCCGTCCTATGGCTACACCTTC. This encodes CASSEGPGRPSYGYTF.

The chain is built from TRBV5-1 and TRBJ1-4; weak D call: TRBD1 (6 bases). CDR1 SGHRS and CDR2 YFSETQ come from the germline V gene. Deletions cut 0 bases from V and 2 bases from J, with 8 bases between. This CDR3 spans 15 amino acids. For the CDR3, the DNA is TGCGCCAGCAGCTTGGTAGGACAGACTAATGAAAAACTGTTTTTT. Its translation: CASSLVGQTNEKLFF.

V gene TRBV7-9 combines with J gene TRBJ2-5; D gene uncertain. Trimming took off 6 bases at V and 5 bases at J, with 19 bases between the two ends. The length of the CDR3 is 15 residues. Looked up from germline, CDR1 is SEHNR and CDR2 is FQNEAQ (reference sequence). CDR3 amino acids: CASRGRHSSGETQYF. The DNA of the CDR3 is TGTGCCAGCAGAGGGCGCCATAGTTCCGGGGAGACCCAGTACTTC.

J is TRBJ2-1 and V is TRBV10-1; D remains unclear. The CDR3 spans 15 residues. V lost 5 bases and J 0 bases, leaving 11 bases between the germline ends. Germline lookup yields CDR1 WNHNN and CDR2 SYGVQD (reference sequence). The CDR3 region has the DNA TGCGCCAGCAGTCTCGCCGTTATCTCCTACAATGAGCAGTTCTTC. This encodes CASSLAVISYNEQFF.

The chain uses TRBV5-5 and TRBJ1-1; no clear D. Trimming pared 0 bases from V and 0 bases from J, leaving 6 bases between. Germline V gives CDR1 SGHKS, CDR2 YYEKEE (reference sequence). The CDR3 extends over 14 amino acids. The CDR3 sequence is CASSLASVNTEAFF. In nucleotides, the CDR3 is TGTGCCAGCAGCTTGGCCAGTGTGAACACTGAAGCTTTCTTT.

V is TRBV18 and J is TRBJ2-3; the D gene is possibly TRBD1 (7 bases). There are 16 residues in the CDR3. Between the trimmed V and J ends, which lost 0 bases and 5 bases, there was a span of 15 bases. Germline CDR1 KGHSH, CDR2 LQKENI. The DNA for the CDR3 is TGTGCCAGCTCACCACCTCTCAGGGGGGCAGGAGATACGCAGTATTTT. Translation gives CASSPPLRGAGDTQYF.

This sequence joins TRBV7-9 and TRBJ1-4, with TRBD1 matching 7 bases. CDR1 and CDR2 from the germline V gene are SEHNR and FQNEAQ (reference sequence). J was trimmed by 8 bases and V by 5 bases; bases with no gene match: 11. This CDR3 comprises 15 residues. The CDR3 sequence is CASSLSTGQKEKLFF. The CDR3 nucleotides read TGTGCCAGCAGCCTAAGTACGGGACAGAAAGAAAAACTGTTTTTT. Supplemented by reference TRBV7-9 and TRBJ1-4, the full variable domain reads DTGVSQNPRHKITKRGQNVTFRCDPISEHNRLYWYRQTLGQGPEFLTYFQNEAQLEKSRLLSDRFSAERPKGSFSTLEIQRTEQGDSAMYLCASSLSTGQKEKLFFGSGTQLSVL.

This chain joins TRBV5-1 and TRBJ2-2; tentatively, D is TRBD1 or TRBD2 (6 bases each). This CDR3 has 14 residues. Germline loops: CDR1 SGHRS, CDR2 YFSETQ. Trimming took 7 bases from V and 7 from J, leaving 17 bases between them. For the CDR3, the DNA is TGCGCCAGCCATCAGACCGGGGGCAACGGGGAGCTGTTTTTT. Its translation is CASHQTGGNGELFF.

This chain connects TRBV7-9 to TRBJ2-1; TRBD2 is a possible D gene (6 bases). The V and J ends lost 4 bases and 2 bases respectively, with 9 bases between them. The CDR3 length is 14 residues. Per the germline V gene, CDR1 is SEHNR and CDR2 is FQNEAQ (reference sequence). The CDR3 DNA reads TGTGCCAGCAGCTCCGGGACTCCCTACAATGAGCAGTTCTTC. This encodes CASSSGTPYNEQFF.

This chain's CDR3 is CASSDPPGYNPSQYF. DNA of the CDR3: TGTGCCAGCAGTGATCCGCCGGGCTACAACCCTTCCCAGTACTTC. The chain is built from TRBV2 and TRBJ2-5; D not certain. Germline lookup yields CDR1 SNHLY and CDR2 FYNNEI. The germline V and J ends were trimmed by 3 bases and 9 bases, with 20 bases remaining between them. The CDR3 loop spans 15 amino acids.

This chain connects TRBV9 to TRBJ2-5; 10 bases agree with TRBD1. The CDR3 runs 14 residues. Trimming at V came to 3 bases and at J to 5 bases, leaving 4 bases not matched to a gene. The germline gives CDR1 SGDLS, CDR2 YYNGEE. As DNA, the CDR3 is TGTGCCAGCAGCGCGGGACAGGGGCGGGAGACCCAGTACTTC. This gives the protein CASSAGQGRETQYF. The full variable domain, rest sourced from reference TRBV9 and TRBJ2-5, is DSGVTQTPKHLITATGQRVTLRCSPRSGDLSVYWYQQSLDQGLQFLIQYYNGEERAKGNILERFSAQQFPDLHSELNLSSLELGDSALYFCASSAGQGRETQYFGPGTRLLVL.

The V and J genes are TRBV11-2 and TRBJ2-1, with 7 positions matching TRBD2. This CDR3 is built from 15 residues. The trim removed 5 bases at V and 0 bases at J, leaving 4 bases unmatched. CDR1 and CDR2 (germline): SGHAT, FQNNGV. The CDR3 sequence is CASSLSGASYNEQFF. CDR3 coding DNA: TGTGCCAGCAGCCTAAGCGGGGCCTCCTACAATGAGCAGTTCTTC.

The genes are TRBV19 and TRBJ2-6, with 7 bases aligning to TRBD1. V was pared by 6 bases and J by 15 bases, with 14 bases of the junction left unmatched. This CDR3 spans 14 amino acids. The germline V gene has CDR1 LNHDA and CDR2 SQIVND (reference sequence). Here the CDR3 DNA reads TGTGCCAGTAGGGCTACCGCTCGGACAGGTAGCCTGACTTTC. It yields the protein CASRATARTGSLTF.

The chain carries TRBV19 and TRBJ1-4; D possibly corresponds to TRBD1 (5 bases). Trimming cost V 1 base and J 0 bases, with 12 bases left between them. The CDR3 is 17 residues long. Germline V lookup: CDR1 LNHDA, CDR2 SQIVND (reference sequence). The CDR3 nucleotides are TGTGCCAGTAGTATAGGAGGACAAGCTTCAACTAATGAAAAACTGTTTTTT. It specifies CASSIGGQASTNEKLFF.

CDR3 bases: TGCGCCAGCAGCCAAGATCGAGGGGGGACAGAAGCTTTCTTT. Amino acids: CASSQDRGGTEAFF. The rearrangement uses TRBV4-1 and TRBJ1-1; perhaps TRBD1 as D (6 bases). The germline CDR1 and CDR2 sequences are MGHRA and YSYEKL. The CDR3 covers 14 residues. Trimming left V 0 bases short and J 8 bases short, with 13 bases between.

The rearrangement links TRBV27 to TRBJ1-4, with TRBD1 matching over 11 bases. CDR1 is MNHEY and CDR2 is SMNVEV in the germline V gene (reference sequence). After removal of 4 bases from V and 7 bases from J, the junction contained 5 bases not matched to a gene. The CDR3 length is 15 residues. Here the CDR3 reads CASSYRGTGGEKLFF. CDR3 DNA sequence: TGTGCCAGCAGTTACAGGGGGACAGGGGGTGAAAAACTGTTTTTT.

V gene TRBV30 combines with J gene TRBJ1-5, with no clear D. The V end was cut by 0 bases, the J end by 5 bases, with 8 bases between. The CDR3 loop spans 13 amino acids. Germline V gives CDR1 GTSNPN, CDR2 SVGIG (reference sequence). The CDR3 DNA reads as TGTGCCTGGAGTGTAGGAACGGATCAGCCCCAGCATTTT. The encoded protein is CAWSVGTDQPQHF.

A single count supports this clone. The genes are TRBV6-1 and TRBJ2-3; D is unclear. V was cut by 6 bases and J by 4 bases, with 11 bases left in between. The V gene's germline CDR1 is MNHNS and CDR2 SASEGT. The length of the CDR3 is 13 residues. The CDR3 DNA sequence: TGTGCCAGCAGGGGAATTGGTGCAGATACGCAGTATTTT. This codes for CASRGIGADTQYF.